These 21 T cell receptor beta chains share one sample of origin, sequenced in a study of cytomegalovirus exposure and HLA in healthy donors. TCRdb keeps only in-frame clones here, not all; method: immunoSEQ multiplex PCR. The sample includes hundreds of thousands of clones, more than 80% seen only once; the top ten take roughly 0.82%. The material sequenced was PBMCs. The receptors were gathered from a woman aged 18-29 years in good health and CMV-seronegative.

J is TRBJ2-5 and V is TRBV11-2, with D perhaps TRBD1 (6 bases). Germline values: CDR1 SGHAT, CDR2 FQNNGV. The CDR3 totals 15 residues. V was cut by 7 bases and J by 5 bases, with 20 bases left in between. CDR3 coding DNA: TGTGCCAGCATCAAAACCGGGACCCAGGGGGAGACCCAGTACTTC. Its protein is CASIKTGTQGETQYF. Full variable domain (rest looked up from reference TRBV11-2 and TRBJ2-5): EAGVAQSPRYKIIEKRQSVAFWCNPISGHATLYWYQQILGQGPKLLIQFQNNGVVDDSQLPKDRFSAERLKGVDSTLKIQPAKLEDSAVYLCASIKTGTQGETQYFGPGTRLLVL.

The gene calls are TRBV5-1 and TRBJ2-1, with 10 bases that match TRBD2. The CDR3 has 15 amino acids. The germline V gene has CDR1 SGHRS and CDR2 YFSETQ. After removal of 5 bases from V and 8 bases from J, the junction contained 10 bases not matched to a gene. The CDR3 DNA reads TGCGCCAGCAGAATAGCGGGGGGCTCGACCCATGAGCAGTTCTTC. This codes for CASRIAGGSTHEQFF.

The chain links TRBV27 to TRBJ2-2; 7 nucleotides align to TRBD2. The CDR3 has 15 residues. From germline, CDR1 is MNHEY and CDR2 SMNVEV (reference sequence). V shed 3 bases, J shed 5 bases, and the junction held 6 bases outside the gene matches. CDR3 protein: CASSFLRGGTGELFF. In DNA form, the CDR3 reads TGTGCCAGCAGTTTCCTCCGGGGAGGGACCGGGGAGCTGTTTTTT.

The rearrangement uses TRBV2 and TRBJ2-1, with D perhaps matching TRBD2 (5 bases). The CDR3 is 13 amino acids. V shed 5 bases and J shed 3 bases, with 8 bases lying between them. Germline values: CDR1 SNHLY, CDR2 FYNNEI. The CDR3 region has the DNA TGTGCCAGCAGTTCCGGGAACTACAATGAGCAGTTCTTC. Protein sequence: CASSSGNYNEQFF.

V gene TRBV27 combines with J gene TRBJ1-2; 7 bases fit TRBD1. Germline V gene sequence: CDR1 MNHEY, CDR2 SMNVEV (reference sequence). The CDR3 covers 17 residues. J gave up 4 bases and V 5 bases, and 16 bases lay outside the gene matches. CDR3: CASSPKARTGWSYGYTF. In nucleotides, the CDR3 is TGTGCCAGCAGTCCGAAGGCGAGGACAGGATGGAGCTATGGCTACACCTTC.

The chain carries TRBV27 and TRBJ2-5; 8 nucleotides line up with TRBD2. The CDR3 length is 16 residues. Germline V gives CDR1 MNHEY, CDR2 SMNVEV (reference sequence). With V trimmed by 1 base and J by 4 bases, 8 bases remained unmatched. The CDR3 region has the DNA TGTGCCAGCAGTTTATATTCGGGAGGGCCGGGAGAGACCCAGTACTTC. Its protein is CASSLYSGGPGETQYF.

The CDR3 nucleotides are TGTGCCAGCAGTTACTCGACTCGGGGGGGCCGGGATACGCAGTATTTT. Translated: CASSYSTRGGRDTQYF. The gene calls are TRBV6-5 and TRBJ2-3; TRBD2 matches at 8 bases. The CDR3 is made up of 16 amino acids. Trimming at V came to 0 bases and at J to 6 bases, leaving 8 bases not matched to a gene. The V gene's germline CDR1 is MNHEY and CDR2 SVGAGI.

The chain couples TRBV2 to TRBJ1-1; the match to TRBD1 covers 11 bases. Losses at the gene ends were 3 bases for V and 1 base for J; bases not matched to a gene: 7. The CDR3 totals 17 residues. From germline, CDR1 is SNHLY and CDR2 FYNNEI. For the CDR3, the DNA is TGTGCCAGCAGTGAGGGACAGGGGGTTCTCGCGAACACTGAAGCTTTCTTT. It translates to CASSEGQGVLANTEAFF.

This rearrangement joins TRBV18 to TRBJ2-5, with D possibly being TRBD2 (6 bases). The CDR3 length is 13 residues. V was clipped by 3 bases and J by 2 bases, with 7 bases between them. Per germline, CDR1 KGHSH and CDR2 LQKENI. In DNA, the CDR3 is TGTGCCAGCTCACCGGGGGGACAAGAGACCCAGTACTTC. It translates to CASSPGGQETQYF. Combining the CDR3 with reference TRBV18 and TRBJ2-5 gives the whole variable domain NAGVMQNPRHLVRRRGQEARLRCSPMKGHSHVYWYRQLPEEGLKFMVYLQKENIIDESGMPKERFSAEFPKEGPSILRIQQVVRGDSAAYFCASSPGGQETQYFGPGTRLLVL.

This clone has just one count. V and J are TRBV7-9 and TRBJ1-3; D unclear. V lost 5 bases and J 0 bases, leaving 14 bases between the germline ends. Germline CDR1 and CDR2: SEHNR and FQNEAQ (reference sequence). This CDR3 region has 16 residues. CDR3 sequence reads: CASSLEISSSGNTIYF. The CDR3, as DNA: TGTGCCAGCAGCCTGGAGATCTCGAGCTCTGGAAACACCATATATTTT. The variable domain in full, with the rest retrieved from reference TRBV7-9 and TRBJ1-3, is DTGVSQNPRHKITKRGQNVTFRCDPISEHNRLYWYRQTLGQGPEFLTYFQNEAQLEKSRLLSDRFSAERPKGSFSTLEIQRTEQGDSAMYLCASSLEISSSGNTIYFGEGSWLTVV.

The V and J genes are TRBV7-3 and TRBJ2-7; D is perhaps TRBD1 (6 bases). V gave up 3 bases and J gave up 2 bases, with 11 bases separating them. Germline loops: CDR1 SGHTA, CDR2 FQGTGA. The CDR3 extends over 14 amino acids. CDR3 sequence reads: CASSLGAGAYEQYF. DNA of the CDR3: TGTGCCAGCAGCTTGGGGGCTGGAGCCTACGAGCAGTACTTC.

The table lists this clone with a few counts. The CDR3 coding sequence is TGTGCCAGCAGTGAAGAGCTGATCGGGGCTTTCTTT. It encodes CASSEELIGAFF. The gene calls are TRBV2 and TRBJ1-1; unclear D gene. Trimming took off 1 base at V and 11 bases at J, with 11 bases between the two ends. The CDR3 loop spans 12 amino acids. Germline values: CDR1 SNHLY, CDR2 FYNNEI.

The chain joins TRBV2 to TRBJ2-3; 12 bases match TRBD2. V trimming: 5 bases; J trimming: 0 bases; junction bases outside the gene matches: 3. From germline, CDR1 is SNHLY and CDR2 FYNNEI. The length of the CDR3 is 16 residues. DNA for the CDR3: TGTGCCAGCAGTCAGACTAGCGGGAGAAGCACAGATACGCAGTATTTT. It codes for CASSQTSGRSTDTQYF.

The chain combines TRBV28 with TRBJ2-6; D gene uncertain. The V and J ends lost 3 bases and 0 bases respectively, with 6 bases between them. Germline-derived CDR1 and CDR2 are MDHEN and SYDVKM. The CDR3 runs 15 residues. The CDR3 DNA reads TGTGCCAGCAGTTTCCCGGGCTCTGGGGCCAACGTCCTGACTTTC. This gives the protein CASSFPGSGANVLTF.

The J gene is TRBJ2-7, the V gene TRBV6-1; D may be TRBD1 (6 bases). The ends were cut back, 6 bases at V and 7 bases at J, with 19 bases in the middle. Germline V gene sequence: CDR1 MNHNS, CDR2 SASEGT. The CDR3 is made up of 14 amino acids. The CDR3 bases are TGTGCCAGCAGGTTGACAGGTACGGTAAAGGAGCAGTACTTC. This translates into CASRLTGTVKEQYF.

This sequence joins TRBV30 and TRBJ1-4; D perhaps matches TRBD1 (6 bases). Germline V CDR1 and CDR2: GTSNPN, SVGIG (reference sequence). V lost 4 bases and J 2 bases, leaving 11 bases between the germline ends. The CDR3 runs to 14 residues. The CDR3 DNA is TGTGCCTGGAACAGGGCCCTCACTAATGAAAAACTGTTTTTT. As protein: CAWNRALTNEKLFF.

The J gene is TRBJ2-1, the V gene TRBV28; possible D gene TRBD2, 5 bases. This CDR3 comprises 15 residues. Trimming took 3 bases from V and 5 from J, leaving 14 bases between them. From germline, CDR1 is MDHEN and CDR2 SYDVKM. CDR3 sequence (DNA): TGTGCCAGCAGTTTGAATCTGCGGGCGAACAATGAGCAGTTCTTC. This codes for CASSLNLRANNEQFF.

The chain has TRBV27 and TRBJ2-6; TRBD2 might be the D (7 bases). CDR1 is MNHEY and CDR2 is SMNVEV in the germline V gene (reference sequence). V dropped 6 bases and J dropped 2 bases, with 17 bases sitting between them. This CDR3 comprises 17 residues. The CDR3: CASRARSGGAGANVLTF. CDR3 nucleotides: TGTGCCAGCAGAGCACGTTCGGGGGGCGCTGGGGCCAACGTCCTGACTTTC.

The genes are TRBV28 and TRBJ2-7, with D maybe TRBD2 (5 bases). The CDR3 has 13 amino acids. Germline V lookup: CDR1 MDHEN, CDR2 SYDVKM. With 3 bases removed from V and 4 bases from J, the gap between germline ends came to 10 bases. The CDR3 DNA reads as TGTGCCAGCAGTTTGGGCAGGACTTACGAGCAGTACTTC. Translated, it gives CASSLGRTYEQYF.

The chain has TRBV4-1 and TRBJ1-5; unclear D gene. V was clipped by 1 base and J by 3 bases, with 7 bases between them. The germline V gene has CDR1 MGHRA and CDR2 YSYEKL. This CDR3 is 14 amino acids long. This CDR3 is CASSQGQNNQPQHF. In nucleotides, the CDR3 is TGCGCCAGCAGCCAAGGGCAGAACAATCAGCCCCAGCATTTT.

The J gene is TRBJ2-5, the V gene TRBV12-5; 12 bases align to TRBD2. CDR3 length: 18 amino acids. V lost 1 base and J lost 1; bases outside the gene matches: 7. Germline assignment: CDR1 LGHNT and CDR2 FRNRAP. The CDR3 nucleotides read TGTGCTAGTGGTTTGGGACTAGCGGGGGCCATATCCCAAGAGACCCAGTACTTC. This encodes CASGLGLAGAISQETQYF.